The clone carrying this T cell receptor beta chain came up many times. As yet, its antigen is unknown. The TCR alpha and TCR beta cDNA libraries, bearing sample barcodes and UMIs, were generated by 5'RACE using constant-segment primers. TCRdb re-called the 5' RACE reads with MiXCR, one entry per CDR3 protein. The sample records 6,000 to 7,000 distinct CDR3 sequences, about a fifth being singletons. The data were taken from a study of T-cell memory formation after mild COVID-19. This CDR3 comprises 14 residues. Trimming took 2 bases from V and 4 from J, leaving 11 bases between them. Regarding the study as a whole: Memory cells collected pre-infection included some clones that later responded, suggesting cross-reactive memory joined.

The sequencing sample was made of PBMCs or a T cell subset sorted from them (not recorded which). This rearrangement joins TRBV12-3 or TRBV12-4 to TRBJ1-1; TRBD1 is a possible D gene (5 bases). This clonotype was obtained from an adult woman who had mild COVID-19 (a few samples of this study predate the infection). Cell type and time point are not known. The chain's CDR3 is CASSLLWGGTEAFF. CDR3 coding DNA: TGTGCCAGCAGTTTACTGTGGGGCGGCACTGAAGCTTTCTTT.